This TCR beta chain was sequenced in a study of T cell responses to AZD1222 COVID-19 vaccine. Repertoires were generated with immunoSEQ multiplex PCR, while TCRdb's copy carries only in-frame clones and drops some. The sample consists of about 140,000 clones, 75% to 90% of them appearing once. The TCR was taken from an adult in good health. The starting material was peripheral blood, obtained on day 0 of AZD1222 vaccination.

Here the CDR3 DNA reads TGCAGTGCTAGAAACGGGCCTGAAGCTTTCTTT. This gives the protein CSARNGPEAFF. The chain employs TRBV20-1 and TRBJ1-1; D is unresolved. Looked up from germline, CDR1 is DFQATT and CDR2 is SNEGSKA (reference sequence). The CDR3 is 11 residues long. V was clipped by 2 bases and J by 6 bases, with 7 bases between them.